A single sample is the source of the 23 T cell receptor beta chains below, sequenced in a study of T cells in Graves' hyperthyroidism and ophthalmopathy. Amplified TCR beta CDR3 regions came from RNA transcripts. The HTBI primer set drove a first-round RT-PCR of the TCR CDR3. One entry per CDR3 protein, called by TCRdb with MiXCR from the multiplex PCR reads. In the table there are roughly 180,000 distinct CDR3 sequences, 15% to 20% of which are singletons. The sample comprised blood. The receptor set was obtained from a woman aged 45 to 65 with Graves' hyperthyroidism.

In this sample, this clonotype turned up a few times. The chain carries TRBV10-3 and TRBJ2-5, with 7 bases fitting TRBD2. The CDR3 spans 15 residues. Germline CDR1 and CDR2: ENHRY and SYGVKD. J was trimmed by 5 bases and V by 2 bases; bases with no gene match: 8. CDR3 nucleotide sequence: TGTGCCATCAGTGAGGGTCGGGGGAGGGCGGAGACCCAGTACTTC. Translated: CAISEGRGRAETQYF.

This clonotype was detected many times. This chain connects TRBV9 to TRBJ2-3; possible D gene TRBD1, 5 bases. The germline V gene has CDR1 SGDLS and CDR2 YYNGEE. The CDR3 has 16 residues. The V gene lost 4 bases and the J gene lost 4 bases, with 19 bases spanning the gap. The CDR3 nucleotides read TGTGCCAGCAGCCATGCGAAGGGGCGCCTCTCAGATACGCAGTATTTT. Translating it yields CASSHAKGRLSDTQYF.

This chain joins TRBV11-2 and TRBJ2-7; no firm D call. Trimming shortened V by 2 bases and J by 3 bases, and 17 bases separated the two germline ends. Germline V gene data show CDR1 as SGHAT and CDR2 as FQNNGV. The length of the CDR3 is 16 residues. CDR3 nucleotides: TGTGCCAGCAGCTTACGCCGCCTCAGAGACCGCTACGAGCAGTACTTC. It encodes CASSLRRLRDRYEQYF.

This clonotype has a count of ten or more. The chain carries TRBV10-3 and TRBJ1-5; 7 bases match TRBD1. This CDR3 is 15 amino acids long. V lost 4 bases to trimming and J lost 2 bases; unmatched junction nucleotides: 5. Per germline, CDR1 ENHRY and CDR2 SYGVKD. CDR3 residues: CAISAAGTGNQPQHF. The CDR3 bases are TGTGCCATCAGTGCCGCCGGGACAGGCAATCAGCCCCAGCATTTT.

There are many counts of this clonotype. The J gene is TRBJ2-7, the V gene TRBV5-1; a possible D gene is TRBD1 (5 bases). The CDR3 is 13 residues long. V lost 3 bases and J 3 bases, leaving 10 bases between the germline ends. Germline V CDR1 and CDR2: SGHRS, YFSETQ. The CDR3: CASSSSTDYEQYF. CDR3 DNA sequence: TGCGCCAGCAGCTCATCGACAGACTACGAGCAGTACTTC.

This clonotype was detected ten times or more. The chain combines TRBV7-2 with TRBJ1-2, with a tentative D call TRBD1 (6 bases). This CDR3 region has 14 residues. The germline V gene encodes CDR1 SGHTA and CDR2 FQGNSA. Between the trimmed V and J ends, which lost 1 base and 3 bases, there was a span of 9 bases. CDR3 nucleotides: TGTGCCAGCAGCTTAGGGGCAGGGGACTATGGCTACACCTTC. This gives the protein CASSLGAGDYGYTF.

This clonotype was counted ten times or more. This chain uses TRBV6-5 with TRBJ1-2; 11 bases are shared with TRBD1. CDR3 length: 17 amino acids. Germline CDR1 MNHEY, CDR2 SVGAGI. With V trimmed by 1 base and J by 6 bases, 10 bases remained unmatched. The CDR3 DNA sequence: TGTGCCAGCAGTTACTTTCCTACCGGGACAGGGGGAGATGGCTACACCTTC. Residues: CASSYFPTGTGGDGYTF.

At least ten counts were recorded for this clonotype. The V and J genes are TRBV19 and TRBJ2-5; a weak D match, TRBD1 (6 bases). This CDR3 contains 15 residues. Trimming left V 4 bases short and J 5 bases short, with 17 bases between. Germline values: CDR1 LNHDA, CDR2 SQIVND (reference sequence). CDR3 sequence: CASSSNRVDRETQYF. CDR3 sequence (DNA): TGTGCCAGTAGTAGTAACAGGGTGGATCGGGAGACCCAGTACTTC. The entire variable domain, with the rest obtained from reference TRBV19 and TRBJ2-5, is as follows: DGGITQSPKYLFRKEGQNVTLSCEQNLNHDAMYWYRQDPGQGLRLIYYSQIVNDFQKGDIAEGYSVSREKKESFPLTVTSAQKNPTAFYLCASSSNRVDRETQYFGPGTRLLVL.

This rearrangement joins TRBV28 to TRBJ2-1; 9 bases align to TRBD2. The trim removed 2 bases at V and 7 bases at J, leaving 12 bases unmatched. The CDR3 spans 17 residues. Germline values: CDR1 MDHEN, CDR2 SYDVKM. The CDR3 is CASSLLASGRSVNEQFF. DNA of the CDR3: TGTGCCAGCAGTTTACTAGCAAGCGGGAGGAGTGTGAATGAGCAGTTCTTC.

In this sample, this clonotype turned up many times. This chain uses TRBV12-3 or TRBV12-4 with TRBJ2-2; D is uncertain. CDR3 length: 15 amino acids. V dropped 3 bases and J dropped 0 bases, with 8 bases sitting between them. The CDR3, as DNA: TGTGCCAGCAGTTTTACGGACGCGAACACCGGGGAGCTGTTTTTT. Its protein is CASSFTDANTGELFF.

This clonotype was recorded many times. The chain combines TRBV15 with TRBJ2-3; 8 bases match TRBD1. CDR3 size: 14 residues. Germline V gene sequence: CDR1 LNHNV, CDR2 YYDKDF (reference sequence). The V and J ends lost 5 bases and 7 bases, in that order; junction bases with no gene match: 8. This chain's CDR3 is CATSELTGGYTQYF. DNA of the CDR3: TGTGCCACCAGCGAACTTACAGGGGGATATACGCAGTATTTT.

This clonotype was recorded at least ten times. V and J are TRBV7-9 and TRBJ1-6, with D perhaps TRBD1 (5 bases). The CDR3 is made up of 14 amino acids. Germline V gene lookup returns CDR1 SEHNR and CDR2 FQNEAQ (reference sequence). V shed 2 bases and J shed 6 bases, with 8 bases lying between them. This chain's CDR3 is CASSLIQVNSPLHF. The CDR3 region has the DNA TGTGCCAGCAGCTTAATACAGGTTAATTCACCCCTCCACTTT.

This clonotype occurred many times. V is TRBV19 and J is TRBJ1-2; perhaps TRBD1 as D (6 bases). CDR3 length equals 15 residues. Germline loops: CDR1 LNHDA, CDR2 SQIVND (reference sequence). Trimming removed 7 bases from V and 0 bases from J, with 15 bases in between. In nucleotides, the CDR3 is TGTGCCAGTAACCCACAACAGGGCCCTAACTATGGCTACACCTTC. It is translated as CASNPQQGPNYGYTF.

The table lists this clonotype with many counts. V is TRBV7-2 and J is TRBJ2-1, with TRBD2 matching over 9 bases. The V and J ends lost 4 bases and 10 bases, in that order; junction bases with no gene match: 8. CDR1 and CDR2 (germline): SGHTA, FQGNSA. This CDR3 spans 14 amino acids. As DNA, the CDR3 is TGTGCCAGCAGCTGGGCGGGGGGGTCCATGGAGCAGTTCTTC. Protein sequence: CASSWAGGSMEQFF.

The gene calls are TRBV7-3 and TRBJ2-2; D is unresolved. CDR1 and CDR2 from the germline V gene are SGHTA and FQGTGA. V was pared by 5 bases and J by 5 bases, with 9 bases between. CDR3 length equals 13 residues. The CDR3 DNA is TGTGCCAGCAGCCAATGGATTACCGGGGAGCTGTTTTTT. It encodes CASSQWITGELFF.

The genes are TRBV27 and TRBJ2-1; D unclear. Trimming removed 3 bases from V and 2 bases from J, with 23 bases in between. CDR1 is MNHEY, CDR2 SMNVEV, per germline (reference sequence). The CDR3 loop spans 19 amino acids. The CDR3 DNA sequence: TGTGCCAGCAGTTTTCGTTACTCTGAGGCTTCCTTACCCTACAATGAGCAGTTCTTC. Its protein product is CASSFRYSEASLPYNEQFF.

The table lists this clonotype with many counts. The chain combines TRBV5-1 with TRBJ1-1; D is perhaps TRBD1 (5 bases). Trimming pared 4 bases from V and 6 bases from J, leaving 16 bases between. Germline CDR1 is SGHRS and CDR2 is YFSETQ. The CDR3 extends over 14 amino acids. The DNA of the CDR3 is TGCGCCAGCAGCCCCCTCGAGGGGCGGGCTGAAGCTTTCTTT. It encodes CASSPLEGRAEAFF.

The chain couples TRBV7-9 to TRBJ1-1, with a weak D call TRBD1 (5 bases). The CDR3 has 15 residues. Trimming took 5 bases from V and 3 from J, leaving 16 bases between them. In germline, CDR1 is SEHNR, CDR2 FQNEAQ (reference sequence). Written as DNA, the CDR3 is TGTGCCAGCAGCCCCGGTGGTGCGGGGGACACTGAAGCTTTCTTT. This codes for CASSPGGAGDTEAFF.

The chain recombines TRBV5-1 with TRBJ2-5; 15 nucleotides line up with TRBD2. Germline CDR1 and CDR2: SGHRS and YFSETQ. V shed 4 bases and J 0 bases; nucleotides not matched to a gene: 7. This CDR3 has 18 amino acids. The CDR3 DNA reads as TGCGCCAGCAGCCCCCGAGGGACTAGCGGGGGGTACCAAGAGACCCAGTACTTC. Its protein is CASSPRGTSGGYQETQYF.

In this sample, this clonotype turned up many times. The rearrangement joins TRBV7-2 to TRBJ1-5; no clear D gene. The CDR3 loop spans 12 amino acids. Germline V gives CDR1 SGHTA, CDR2 FQGNSA. The V and J ends lost 5 bases and 5 bases respectively, with 7 bases between them. Here the CDR3 reads CASSERDQPQHF. In DNA, the CDR3 is TGTGCCAGCAGCGAGAGAGATCAGCCCCAGCATTTT.

The table lists this clonotype with many counts. V gene TRBV2 combines with J gene TRBJ2-2, with unresolved D. The CDR3 runs 14 residues. The V end was cut by 4 bases, the J end by 2 bases, with 8 bases between. The germline gives CDR1 SNHLY, CDR2 FYNNEI. CDR3: CASSGHTNTGELFF. CDR3 bases: TGTGCCAGCAGTGGTCACACCAACACCGGGGAGCTGTTTTTT.

V is TRBV11-3 and J is TRBJ2-1; D is perhaps TRBD2 (6 bases). The V gene's germline CDR1 is SGHNT and CDR2 YENEEA. The CDR3 has 15 residues. V gave up 6 bases and J gave up 5 bases, with 17 bases separating them. The CDR3 reads CASRKRAGLNNEQFF. The CDR3 DNA is TGTGCCAGCAGGAAACGGGCAGGACTAAACAATGAGCAGTTCTTC.

This clonotype has only a few counts. The J gene is TRBJ2-5, the V gene TRBV5-1; D could derive from TRBD1 or TRBD2 (6 bases each). Germline-derived CDR1 and CDR2 are SGHRS and YFSETQ. The CDR3 consists of 14 residues. Trimming took 3 bases from V and 2 from J, leaving 11 bases between them. CDR3 in amino acids: CASSSGGQQETQYF. The DNA of the CDR3 is TGCGCCAGCAGCTCCGGGGGCCAACAAGAGACCCAGTACTTC. The full variable domain, with the rest looked up from reference TRBV5-1 and TRBJ2-5, is KAGVTQTPRYLIKTRGQQVTLSCSPISGHRSVSWYQQTPGQGLQFLFEYFSETQRNKGNFPGRFSGRQFSNSRSEMNVSTLELGDSALYLCASSSGGQQETQYFGPGTRLLVL.